This T cell receptor (beta chain) derives from a study of CD8+ T cells in alopecia areata. At the level of the study: Those patients who were treated received oral tofacitinib, which was given at 5 to 10 mg twice daily for moderate-to-severe alopecia areata. Study-level points and caveats: Clonality in lesional scalp, especially alopecia totalis/universalis, exceeded that of normal scalp.

J lost 2 bases, V lost 0 bases, and 2 bases had no gene match. In germline, CDR1 is SGHRS, CDR2 YFSETQ. This CDR3 contains 14 residues. RNA extraction and reverse transcription yielded cDNA as sequencing template. Libraries were prepared by immunoSEQ multiplex PCR; TCRdb keeps only in-frame clonotypes and omits some of them. The table lists about 200,000 clones, around 62% of them singletons. This clone came up a few times. Its antigen is as yet unknown. Sampling of alopecia areata patients yielded lesional scalp punch biopsies as well as peripheral blood. It was from PBMCs that CD4+ and CD8+ T cells were sorted.

This specimen was CD4+ T cells sorted from blood, taken at week 0. The genes are TRBV5-1 and TRBJ2-7, with 7 bases that match TRBD2. This sequence originates from a human donor with alopecia areata. CDR3 coding DNA: TGCGCCAGCAGCTTGGACGGGGGGACCTACGAGCAGTACTTC. Amino acid sequence: CASSLDGGTYEQYF.